Below, one TCR beta chain is given with its context. This record belongs to a study of blood T cell repertoires in COVID-19. Study-wide background: Spain, Italy and the United States supplied samples that represented acute and convalescent COVID-19. Nucleic acid was either cDNA or gDNA, and it came from T cells, B-cell-depleted T cells, or PBMCs.

Original processing notes: Reference gene primers were amplified, and this amplification served to estimate nucleated cell counts. Repertoires were generated with immunoSEQ multiplex PCR, while TCRdb's copy carries only in-frame clones and drops some. The DNA gave D and trimming, while V, J and clone size come from that table. The data show 200,000 to 250,000 clones, 89% seen once. CDR3 length: 16 residues. The germline CDR1 and CDR2 sequences are SGHRS and YFSETQ. The ends were cut back, 0 bases at V and 4 bases at J, with 16 bases in the middle. The TCR comes from a man aged 60 to 69 who had recovered from COVID-19. The chain is built from TRBV5-1 and TRBJ1-2, with D perhaps TRBD1 (5 bases). Sample: peripheral blood. CDR3 in DNA: TGCGCCAGCAGCTTGGCACGGGGGGTATCGCGCTATGGCTACACCTTC. It encodes CASSLARGVSRYGYTF.